This T cell receptor (beta chain) was captured by sequencing in a study of T-cell reconstitution after alpha-beta-depleted transplantation in children. About this clonotype itself: The target antigen is unknown.

CDR3 size: 18 residues. Germline CDR1 MGHRA, CDR2 YSYEKL. The ends lost 0 bases at V and 0 bases at J; junction bases unmatched: 5. The authors prepared the TCRbeta library with unique molecular identifiers. Each CDR3 protein gets one entry after TCRdb re-called the PCR reads with MiXCR. The top ten hold roughly a quarter of the sample, which has more than 400,000 distinct CDR3 sequences, approximately 41% seen once. General study findings and limits: Counts and diversity of T cells one year after transplant came mostly from newly produced T cells. Alpha-beta T cells about two months after transplant reportedly derived from several hundred expanded graft clones.

V gene TRBV4-1 combines with J gene TRBJ2-3, with TRBD2 matching 11 bases. The clonotype originates from a girl aged 2-10 years with aplastic anemia, due to receive a stem cell transplant. Here the sequenced sample was PBMCs, taken before TCRalphabeta/CD19-depleted stem cell transplant. The CDR3 is CASSQDPGLAASTDTQYF. Here the CDR3 DNA reads TGCGCCAGCAGCCAAGATCCGGGACTAGCGGCTAGCACAGATACGCAGTATTTT.